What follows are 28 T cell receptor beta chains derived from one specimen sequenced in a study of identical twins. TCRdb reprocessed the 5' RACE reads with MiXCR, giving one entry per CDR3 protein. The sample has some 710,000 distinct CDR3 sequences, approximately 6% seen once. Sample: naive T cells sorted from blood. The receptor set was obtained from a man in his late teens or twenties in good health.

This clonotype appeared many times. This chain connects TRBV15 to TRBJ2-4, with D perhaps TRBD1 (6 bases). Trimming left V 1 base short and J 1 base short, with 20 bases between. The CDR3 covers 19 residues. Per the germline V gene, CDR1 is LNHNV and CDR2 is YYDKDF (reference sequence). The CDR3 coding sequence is TGTGCCACCAGCAGAGCGAGGACAGTCTTAACCACGGCCAAAAACATTCAGTACTTC. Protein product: CATSRARTVLTTAKNIQYF. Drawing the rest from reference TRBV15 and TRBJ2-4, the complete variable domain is DAMVIQNPRYQVTQFGKPVTLSCSQTLNHNVMYWYQQKSSQAPKLLFHYYDKDFNNEADTPDNFQSRRPNTSFCFLDIRSPGLGDTAMYLCATSRARTVLTTAKNIQYFGAGTRLSVL.

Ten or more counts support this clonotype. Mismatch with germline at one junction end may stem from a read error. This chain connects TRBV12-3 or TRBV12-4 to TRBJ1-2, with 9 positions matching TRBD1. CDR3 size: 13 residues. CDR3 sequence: CASSLGDRAGYTF. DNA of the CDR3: TGTGCCAGCAGCTTAGGGGACAGGGCTGGCTACACCTTC.

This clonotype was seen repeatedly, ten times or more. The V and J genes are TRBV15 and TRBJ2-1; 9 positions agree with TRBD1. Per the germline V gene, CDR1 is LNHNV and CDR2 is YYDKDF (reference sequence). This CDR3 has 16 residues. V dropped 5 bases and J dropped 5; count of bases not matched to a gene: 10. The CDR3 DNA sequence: TGTGCCACCAGCCTGACCCGGGACAGGGTGAACAATGAGCAGTTCTTC. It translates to CATSLTRDRVNNEQFF.

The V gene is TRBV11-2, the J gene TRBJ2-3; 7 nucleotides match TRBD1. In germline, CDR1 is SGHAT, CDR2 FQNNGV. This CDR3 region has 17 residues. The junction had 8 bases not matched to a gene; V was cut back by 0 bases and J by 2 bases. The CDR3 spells CASSLDLRDRYTDTQYF. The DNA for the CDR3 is TGTGCCAGCAGCTTAGATCTCCGGGACAGATACACAGATACGCAGTATTTT.

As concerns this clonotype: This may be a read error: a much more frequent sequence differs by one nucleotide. The DNA for the CDR3 is TGCGCCAGCAGCCAAGACGGCCGAGGTCAAGGAGAGAACCAGTACTTC. Its protein product is CASSQDGRGQGENQYF. The J gene is TRBJ2-5, the V gene TRBV4-1, with no clear D. Germline V gene lookup returns CDR1 MGHRA and CDR2 YSYEKL. The CDR3 is made up of 16 amino acids.

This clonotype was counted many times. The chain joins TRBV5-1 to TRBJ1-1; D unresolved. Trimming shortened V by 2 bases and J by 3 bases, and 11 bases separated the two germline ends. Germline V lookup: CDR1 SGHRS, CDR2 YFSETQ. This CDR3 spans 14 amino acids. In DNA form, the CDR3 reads TGCGCCAGCAGCTTCTCCCCTTCGGACACTGAAGCTTTCTTT. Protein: CASSFSPSDTEAFF.

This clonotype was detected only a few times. CDR3 in DNA: TGTGCCAGCAGTATGGAATCCCTCCTCAATGAGCAGTTCTTC. This gives the protein CASSMESLLNEQFF. The V gene is TRBV2, the J gene TRBJ2-1; D unresolved. V was shortened by 5 bases and J by 6 bases, with 14 bases between the two germline ends. From germline, CDR1 is SNHLY and CDR2 FYNNEI. The CDR3 spans 14 residues. The variable domain in full, completed from reference TRBV2 and TRBJ2-1, reads EPEVTQTPSHQVTQMGQEVILRCVPISNHLYFYWYRQILGQKVEFLVSFYNNEISEKSEIFDDQFSVERPDGSNFTLKIRSTKLEDSAMYFCASSMESLLNEQFFGPGTRLTVL.

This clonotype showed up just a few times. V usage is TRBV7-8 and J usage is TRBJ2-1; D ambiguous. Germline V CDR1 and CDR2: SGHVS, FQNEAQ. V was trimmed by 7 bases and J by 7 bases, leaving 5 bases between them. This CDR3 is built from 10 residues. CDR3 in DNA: TGTGCCAGCACCTCGAATGAGCAGTTCTTC. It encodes CASTSNEQFF.

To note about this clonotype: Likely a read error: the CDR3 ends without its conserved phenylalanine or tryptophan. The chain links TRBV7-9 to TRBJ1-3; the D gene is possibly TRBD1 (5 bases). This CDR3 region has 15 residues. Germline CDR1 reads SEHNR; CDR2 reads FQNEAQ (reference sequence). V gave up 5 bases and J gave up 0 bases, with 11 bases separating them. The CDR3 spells CASSPDILSGNTIYY. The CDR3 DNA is TGTGCCAGCAGCCCGGACATCCTCTCTGGAAACACCATATATTAT.

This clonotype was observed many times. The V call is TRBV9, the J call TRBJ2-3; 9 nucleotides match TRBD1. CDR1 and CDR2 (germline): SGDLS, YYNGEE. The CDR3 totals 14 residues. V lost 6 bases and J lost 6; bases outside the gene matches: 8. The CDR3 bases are TGTGCCAGCAACCCGGGACAGGGTTCCGATACGCAGTATTTT. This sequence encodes CASNPGQGSDTQYF.

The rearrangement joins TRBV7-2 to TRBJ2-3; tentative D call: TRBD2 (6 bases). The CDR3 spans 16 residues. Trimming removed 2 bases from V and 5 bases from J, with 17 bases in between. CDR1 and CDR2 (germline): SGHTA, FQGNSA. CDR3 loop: CASSLRRRASVDTQYF. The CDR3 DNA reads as TGTGCCAGCAGCTTACGGAGGAGGGCCAGTGTAGATACGCAGTATTTT.

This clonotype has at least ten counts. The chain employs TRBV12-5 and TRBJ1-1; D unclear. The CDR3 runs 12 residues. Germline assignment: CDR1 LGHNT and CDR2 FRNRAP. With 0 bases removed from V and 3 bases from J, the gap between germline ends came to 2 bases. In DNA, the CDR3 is TGTGCTAGTGGTTTGGTCTACACTGAAGCTTTCTTT. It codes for CASGLVYTEAFF.

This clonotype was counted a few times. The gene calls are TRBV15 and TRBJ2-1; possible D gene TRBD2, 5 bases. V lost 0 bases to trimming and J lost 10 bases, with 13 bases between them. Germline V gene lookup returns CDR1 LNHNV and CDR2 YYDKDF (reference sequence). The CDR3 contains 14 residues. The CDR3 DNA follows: TGTGCCACCAGCAGAGAAACTCCTCCGGGGGAGCAGTTCTTC. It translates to CATSRETPPGEQFF.

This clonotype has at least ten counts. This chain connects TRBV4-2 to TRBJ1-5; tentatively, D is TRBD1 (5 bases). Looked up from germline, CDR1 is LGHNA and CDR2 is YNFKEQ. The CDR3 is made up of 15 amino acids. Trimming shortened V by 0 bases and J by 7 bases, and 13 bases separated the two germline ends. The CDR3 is CASSQDRRGKQPQHF. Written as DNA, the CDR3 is TGTGCCAGCAGCCAAGATCGGAGGGGTAAGCAGCCCCAGCATTTT.

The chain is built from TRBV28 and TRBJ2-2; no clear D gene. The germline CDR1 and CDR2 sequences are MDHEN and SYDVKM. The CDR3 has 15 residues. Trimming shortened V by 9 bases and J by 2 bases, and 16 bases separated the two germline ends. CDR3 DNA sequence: TGTGCCAGTAGGCCCGCCAACCTAAACACCGGGGAGCTGTTTTTT. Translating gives CASRPANLNTGELFF. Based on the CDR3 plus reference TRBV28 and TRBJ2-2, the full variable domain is DVKVTQSSRYLVKRTGEKVFLECVQDMDHENMFWYRQDPGLGLRLIYFSYDVKMKEKGDIPEGYSVSREKKERFSLILESASTNQTSMYLCASRPANLNTGELFFGEGSRLTVL.

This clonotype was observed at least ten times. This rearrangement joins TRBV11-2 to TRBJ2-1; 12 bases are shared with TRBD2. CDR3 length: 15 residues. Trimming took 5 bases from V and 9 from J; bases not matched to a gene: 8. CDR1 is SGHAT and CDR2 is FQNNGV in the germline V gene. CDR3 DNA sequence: TGTGCCAGCAGCGCCCTAGCGGGAGGGCGGCGTGAGCAGTTCTTC. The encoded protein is CASSALAGGRREQFF.

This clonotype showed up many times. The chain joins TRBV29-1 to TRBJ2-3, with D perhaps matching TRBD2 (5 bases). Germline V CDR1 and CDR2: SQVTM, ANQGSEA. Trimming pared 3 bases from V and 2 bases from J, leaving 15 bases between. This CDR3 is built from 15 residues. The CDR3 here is CSVDAGSGSTDTQYF. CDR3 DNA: TGCAGCGTTGATGCGGGCAGTGGATCCACAGATACGCAGTATTTT.

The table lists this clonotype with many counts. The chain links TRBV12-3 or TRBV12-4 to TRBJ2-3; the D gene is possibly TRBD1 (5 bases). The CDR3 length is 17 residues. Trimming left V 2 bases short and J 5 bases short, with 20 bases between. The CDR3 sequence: CASSLPTGWDPGDTQYF. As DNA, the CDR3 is TGTGCCAGCAGTTTACCCACAGGATGGGATCCTGGAGATACGCAGTATTTT.

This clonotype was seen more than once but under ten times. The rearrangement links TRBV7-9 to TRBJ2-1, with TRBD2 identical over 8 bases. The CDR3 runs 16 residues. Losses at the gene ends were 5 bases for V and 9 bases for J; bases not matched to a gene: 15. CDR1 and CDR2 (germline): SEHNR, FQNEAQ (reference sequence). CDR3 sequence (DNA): TGTGCCAGCAGCCTCACTACTAGCGGCCGTCCTACTGAGCAGTTCTTC. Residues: CASSLTTSGRPTEQFF.

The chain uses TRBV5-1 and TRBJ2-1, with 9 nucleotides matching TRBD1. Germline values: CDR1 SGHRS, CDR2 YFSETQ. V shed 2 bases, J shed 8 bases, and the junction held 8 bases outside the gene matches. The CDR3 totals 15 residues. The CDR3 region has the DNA TGCGCCAGCAGCTTCAGCGGGGACAGGGTGGATGAGCAGTTCTTC. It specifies CASSFSGDRVDEQFF.

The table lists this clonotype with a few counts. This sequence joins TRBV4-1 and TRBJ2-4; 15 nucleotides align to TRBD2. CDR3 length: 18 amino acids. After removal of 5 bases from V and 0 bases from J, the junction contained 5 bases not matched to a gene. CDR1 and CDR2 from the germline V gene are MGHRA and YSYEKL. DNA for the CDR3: TGCGCCAGCAGCATGGGACTAGCGGGAGGACTAGCCAAAAACATTCAGTACTTC. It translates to CASSMGLAGGLAKNIQYF.

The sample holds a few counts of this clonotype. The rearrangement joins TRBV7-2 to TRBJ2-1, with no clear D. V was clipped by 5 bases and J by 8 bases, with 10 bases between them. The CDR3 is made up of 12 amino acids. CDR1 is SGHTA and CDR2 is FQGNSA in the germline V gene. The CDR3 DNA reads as TGTGCCAGCAGCCCACCCCCCCATGAGCAGTTCTTC. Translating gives CASSPPPHEQFF.

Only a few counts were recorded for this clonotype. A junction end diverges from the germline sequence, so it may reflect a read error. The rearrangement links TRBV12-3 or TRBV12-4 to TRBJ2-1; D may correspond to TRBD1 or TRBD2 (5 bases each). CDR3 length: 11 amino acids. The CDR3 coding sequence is TGTGCCAGCAGTTCAGGGACCGAAACATACTTC. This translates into CASSSGTETYF.

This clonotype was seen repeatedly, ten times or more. The CDR3 DNA sequence: TGTGCCAGCAGCTTAAAGGCGGGCAATGAGCAGTTCTTC. Its protein product is CASSLKAGNEQFF. The V and J genes are TRBV7-2 and TRBJ2-1, with D possibly matching TRBD2 (5 bases). The CDR3 extends over 13 amino acids. The V gene's germline CDR1 is SGHTA and CDR2 FQGNSA. Trimming removed 2 bases from V and 6 bases from J, with 8 bases in between. The whole variable domain, remainder taken from reference TRBV7-2 and TRBJ2-1, is GAGVSQSPSNKVTEKGKDVELRCDPISGHTALYWYRQSLGQGLEFLIYFQGNSAPDKSGLPSDRFSAERTGGSVSTLTIQRTQQEDSAVYLCASSLKAGNEQFFGPGTRLTVL.

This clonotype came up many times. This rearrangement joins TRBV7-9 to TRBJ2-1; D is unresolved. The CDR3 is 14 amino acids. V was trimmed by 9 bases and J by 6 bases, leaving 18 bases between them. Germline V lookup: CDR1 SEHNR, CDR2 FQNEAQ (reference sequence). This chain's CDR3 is CASRPSGSGNEQFF. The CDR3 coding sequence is TGTGCCAGTAGGCCCAGTGGGTCTGGCAATGAGCAGTTCTTC.

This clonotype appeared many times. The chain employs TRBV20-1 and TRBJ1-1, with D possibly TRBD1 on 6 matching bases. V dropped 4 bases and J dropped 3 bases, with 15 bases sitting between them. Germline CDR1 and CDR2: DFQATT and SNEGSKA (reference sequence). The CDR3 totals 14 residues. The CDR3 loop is CSAIPGGLHTEAFF. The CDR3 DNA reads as TGCAGTGCTATCCCGGGGGGGCTTCACACTGAAGCTTTCTTT.

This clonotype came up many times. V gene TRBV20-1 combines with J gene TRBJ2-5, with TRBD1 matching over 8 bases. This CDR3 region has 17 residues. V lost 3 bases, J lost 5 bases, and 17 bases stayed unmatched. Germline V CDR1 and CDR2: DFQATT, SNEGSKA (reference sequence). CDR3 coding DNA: TGCAGTGCTAGGGTTGGGTTGGCAGGGGGCACGCCGGAGACCCAGTACTTC. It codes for CSARVGLAGGTPETQYF.

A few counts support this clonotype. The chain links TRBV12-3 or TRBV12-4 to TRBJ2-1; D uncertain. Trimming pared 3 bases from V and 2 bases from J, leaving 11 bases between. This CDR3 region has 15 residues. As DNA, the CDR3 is TGTGCCAGCAGTTTGGGTGTTCCTACCTACAATGAGCAGTTCTTC. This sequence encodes CASSLGVPTYNEQFF.